The clone carrying this T cell receptor beta chain was found many times. What it recognizes is unknown. This record belongs to a study of T cells after yellow fever vaccination. On the study more broadly: Fractions of limited cellularity were prepared by means of SMART-Seq v4 Ultra Low Input.

CDR1 and CDR2 from the germline V gene are SGHRS and YFSETQ. This CDR3 has 14 residues. Trimming shortened V by 1 base and J by 5 bases, and 9 bases separated the two germline ends. They built TCR cDNA with 5'RACE template switching, a step that put in a universal primer site and UMIs. Via MiXCR, TCRdb re-called the 5' RACE reads, giving one row per CDR3 protein. The data hold about 220,000 distinct CDR3 sequences, with less than 3.5% observed a single time. Study findings and constraints: Booster sampling recovered most clones from primary vaccination (approximately 96% CD4, approximately 90% CD8).

The receptor was isolated from a man younger than 30 who received the YFV17D yellow fever vaccine. This sequence joins TRBV5-1 and TRBJ1-4; possibly TRBD1 for D (6 bases). This material consisted of CD4+ T cells sorted from PBMCs, taken 10 days after the yellow fever booster vaccination. CDR3 amino acids: CASSLLRGNEKLFF. CDR3 sequence (DNA): TGCGCCAGCAGCTTGCTCAGGGGCAATGAAAAACTGTTTTTT.